The 28 T cell receptor beta chains reported below all come from one sample, sequenced in a study of cytomegalovirus exposure and HLA in healthy donors. PCR was performed using 60 Vbeta and 13 Jbeta primers. The protocol was immunoSEQ multiplex PCR, while the TCRdb copy is restricted to in-frame clones and leaves out a portion. The sample contains some 130,000 clones, about 74% of which appear only once. The sequencing sample was made of PBMCs. The receptors derive from a man in his forties in good health and CMV-seronegative.

This clone was recorded only once. The chain uses TRBV5-5 and TRBJ2-7, with 8 positions matching TRBD2. CDR3 length: 15 amino acids. Germline-derived CDR1 and CDR2 are SGHKS and YYEKEE (reference sequence). The V segment lost 3 bases and the J segment 4 bases; nucleotides outside the gene matches: 9. The CDR3 DNA reads as TGTGCCAGCAGCTACCAAGCGGGGGTCCGGTACGAGCAGTACTTC. Amino acids: CASSYQAGVRYEQYF. The complete variable domain, with remaining parts taken from reference TRBV5-5 and TRBJ2-7, reads DAGVTQSPTHLIKTRGQQVTLRCSPISGHKSVSWYQQVLGQGPQFIFQYYEKEERGRGNFPDRFSARQFPNYSSELNVNALLLGDSALYLCASSYQAGVRYEQYFGPGTRLTVT.

V gene TRBV7-9 combines with J gene TRBJ2-7, with D hard to call. The CDR3 length is 14 residues. Germline CDR1 and CDR2: SEHNR and FQNEAQ (reference sequence). Between the trimmed V and J ends, which lost 2 bases and 2 bases, there was a span of 10 bases. CDR3 protein: CASSLPGSPYEQYF. The CDR3 nucleotides read TGTGCCAGCAGCTTACCAGGCTCACCCTACGAGCAGTACTTC. The entire variable domain, with the rest obtained from reference TRBV7-9 and TRBJ2-7, is as follows: DTGVSQNPRHKITKRGQNVTFRCDPISEHNRLYWYRQTLGQGPEFLTYFQNEAQLEKSRLLSDRFSAERPKGSFSTLEIQRTEQGDSAMYLCASSLPGSPYEQYFGPGTRLTVT.

The V and J genes are TRBV5-1 and TRBJ2-7; 9 bases agree with TRBD1. The CDR3 is 15 amino acids. V trimming: 4 bases; J trimming: 3 bases; junction bases outside the gene matches: 8. Germline V gene sequence: CDR1 SGHRS, CDR2 YFSETQ. The CDR3 DNA is TGCGCCAGCAGCCGATTACAGGGGGCGGGCTACGAGCAGTACTTC. The encoded protein is CASSRLQGAGYEQYF.

This chain joins TRBV6-1 and TRBJ1-1; TRBD1 aligns across 8 bases. This CDR3 comprises 18 residues. CDR1 and CDR2 (germline): MNHNS, SASEGT. The junction had 11 bases not matched to a gene; V was cut back by 2 bases and J by 0 bases. CDR3 nucleotides: TGTGCCAGCAGTGAAAAGGGATCATGGGACAGGATGAACACTGAAGCTTTCTTT. This codes for CASSEKGSWDRMNTEAFF.

The J gene is TRBJ2-7, the V gene TRBV5-4; D possibly corresponds to TRBD1 (7 bases). Trimming removed 4 bases at V and 6 bases at J, with 23 bases between. This CDR3 is 16 amino acids long. From germline, CDR1 is SGHNT and CDR2 YYREEE (reference sequence). This chain's CDR3 is CASSPPGAGGAGEQYF. The CDR3 DNA sequence: TGTGCCAGCAGCCCCCCGGGGGCAGGGGGTGCGGGCGAGCAGTACTTC.

The chain links TRBV4-1 to TRBJ2-7; D might be TRBD2 (6 bases). Trimming took off 4 bases at V and 0 bases at J, with 19 bases between the two ends. Germline CDR1 is MGHRA and CDR2 is YSYEKL. CDR3 length: 17 amino acids. In nucleotides, the CDR3 is TGCGCCAGCAGCCTGTCCGCCGGGGGAACGGGCTCCTACGAGCAGTACTTC. This translates into CASSLSAGGTGSYEQYF.

The genes are TRBV7-3 and TRBJ1-1, with D possibly matching TRBD1 (5 bases). With 3 bases removed from V and 1 base from J, the gap between germline ends came to 6 bases. The CDR3 consists of 13 residues. CDR1 SGHTA and CDR2 FQGTGA come from the germline V gene. This chain's CDR3 is CASSFTGNTEAFF. In nucleotides, the CDR3 is TGTGCCAGCAGCTTCACAGGGAACACTGAAGCTTTCTTT.

V is TRBV29-1 and J is TRBJ1-1, with TRBD1 identical over 9 bases. V lost 8 bases and J lost 5; bases outside the gene matches: 24. The CDR3 contains 18 residues. Germline CDR1 is SQVTM and CDR2 is ANQGSEA. The CDR3 nucleotides are TGCAGCACACTGGACAGGGGACCTGGCCCGGTCATTGGAACTGAAGCTTTCTTT. Protein: CSTLDRGPGPVIGTEAFF.

This clone occurred once. The CDR3 region has the DNA TGTGCCAGCAGCGGGCAACAGGGGTCTGAGACCCAGTACTTC. Translation gives CASSGQQGSETQYF. V usage is TRBV5-6 and J usage is TRBJ2-5; 7 nucleotides line up with TRBD1. The CDR3 extends over 14 amino acids. Germline V CDR1 and CDR2: SGHDT, YYEEEE. V lost 4 bases to trimming and J lost 5 bases; unmatched junction nucleotides: 8.

This clone showed up just a few times. The chain is built from TRBV6-1 and TRBJ1-3; possible D gene TRBD1, 6 bases. This CDR3 is 14 amino acids long. V lost 3 bases to trimming and J lost 2 bases, with 8 bases between them. Germline V gene data show CDR1 as MNHNS and CDR2 as SASEGT. CDR3 amino acids: CASSEDRPGNTIYF. The CDR3 DNA reads TGTGCCAGCAGTGAGGACAGACCTGGAAACACCATATATTTT.

The V gene is TRBV4-3, the J gene TRBJ2-7, with 7 bases matching TRBD2. V lost 0 bases and J lost 0; bases outside the gene matches: 14. The CDR3 has 19 amino acids. Germline V gene data show CDR1 as LGHNA and CDR2 as YSLEER. The CDR3 protein is CASSQDGARLVAGSYEQYF. The CDR3 DNA is TGCGCCAGCAGCCAAGATGGGGCGAGGTTGGTAGCGGGCTCCTACGAGCAGTACTTC.

The chain employs TRBV7-2 and TRBJ1-1, with 10 bases fitting TRBD1. CDR3 size: 15 residues. With V trimmed by 0 bases and J by 6 bases, 4 bases remained unmatched. CDR1 is SGHTA and CDR2 is FQGNSA in the germline V gene. CDR3 residues: CASSLAGDRGAEAFF. In nucleotides, the CDR3 is TGTGCCAGCAGCTTAGCCGGGGACAGGGGCGCTGAAGCTTTCTTT.

The chain couples TRBV5-6 to TRBJ1-1, with D hard to call. CDR3 length equals 14 residues. Germline lookup yields CDR1 SGHDT and CDR2 YYEEEE. Trimming removed 0 bases from V and 5 bases from J, with 11 bases in between. The CDR3 sequence is CASSLDFRGTEAFF. The DNA of the CDR3 is TGTGCCAGCAGCTTGGACTTCCGAGGGACTGAAGCTTTCTTT.

The chain carries TRBV10-3 and TRBJ2-7, with 10 positions matching TRBD1. The CDR3 is 13 residues long. CDR1 and CDR2 from the germline V gene are ENHRY and SYGVKD. The V gene end was trimmed by 8 bases and the J gene end by 6 bases; junction bases not matched to a gene: 7. Here the CDR3 reads CAIGGDRGPEQYF. CDR3 sequence (DNA): TGTGCCATCGGGGGGGACAGGGGACCCGAGCAGTACTTC.

This clone was counted a few times. The chain has TRBV11-2 and TRBJ2-7; 8 bases fit TRBD2. Per the germline V gene, CDR1 is SGHAT and CDR2 is FQNNGV. With 5 bases clipped from V and 2 bases from J, the junction kept 8 bases outside the gene matches. CDR3 length: 15 residues. As DNA, the CDR3 is TGTGCCAGCAGCACCTCTAGCGGGCTACCCTACGAGCAGTACTTC. The encoded protein is CASSTSSGLPYEQYF. The entire variable domain, with the rest obtained from reference TRBV11-2 and TRBJ2-7, is as follows: EAGVAQSPRYKIIEKRQSVAFWCNPISGHATLYWYQQILGQGPKLLIQFQNNGVVDDSQLPKDRFSAERLKGVDSTLKIQPAKLEDSAVYLCASSTSSGLPYEQYFGPGTRLTVT.

Regarding this clone: Relative to the germline gene, one junction end is altered; a read error may explain this. The chain carries TRBV29-1 and TRBJ2-1, with 14 nucleotides matching TRBD2. The V gene's germline CDR1 is SQVTM and CDR2 ANQGSEA. This CDR3 is 18 amino acids long. The CDR3 sequence is CNVETGGGLAGVWDEQFF. CDR3 sequence (DNA): TGCAACGTTGAAACAGGGGGGGGACTAGCGGGAGTGTGGGATGAGCAGTTCTTC.

The chain carries TRBV5-1 and TRBJ1-4; D uncertain. The V gene's germline CDR1 is SGHRS and CDR2 YFSETQ. V dropped 0 bases and J dropped 8 bases, with 14 bases sitting between them. CDR3 length: 15 amino acids. This chain's CDR3 is CASSLDLGLREKLFF. The CDR3 region has the DNA TGCGCCAGCAGCTTGGATTTAGGACTGAGGGAAAAACTGTTTTTT.

This clone has just one count. The V call is TRBV19, the J call TRBJ2-1, with D maybe TRBD1 (6 bases). Per germline, CDR1 LNHDA and CDR2 SQIVND (reference sequence). The CDR3 is 17 residues long. Trimming cost V 5 bases and J 4 bases, with 21 bases left between them. CDR3 sequence reads: CASSRPRGAGTYNEQFF. Here the CDR3 DNA reads TGTGCCAGTAGTCGACCCAGGGGCGCGGGTACTTACAATGAGCAGTTCTTC.

This clone was detected a few times. The chain couples TRBV6-1 to TRBJ1-1; 11 bases are a match to TRBD1. The J segment lost 7 bases and the V segment lost 3 bases, leaving 4 bases of the junction unmatched. CDR3 size: 14 residues. Germline-derived CDR1 and CDR2 are MNHNS and SASEGT. CDR3 nucleotide sequence: TGTGCCAGCAGTGACGGACAGGGGGCCGGTGAAGCTTTCTTT. It codes for CASSDGQGAGEAFF.

The chain couples TRBV28 to TRBJ2-1; 10 bases align to TRBD2. With 2 bases clipped from V and 6 bases from J, the junction kept 4 bases outside the gene matches. The CDR3 is 15 amino acids. From germline, CDR1 is MDHEN and CDR2 SYDVKM. CDR3 DNA: TGTGCCAGCAGTTTAATAGCGGGAGGTCTCAATGAGCAGTTCTTC. The encoded protein is CASSLIAGGLNEQFF.

The chain recombines TRBV5-1 with TRBJ2-7; 7 bases are shared with TRBD2. The CDR3 is 12 residues long. CDR1 and CDR2 from the germline V gene are SGHRS and YFSETQ. With V trimmed by 7 bases and J by 1 base, 2 bases remained unmatched. The CDR3 here is CASGGGSYEQYF. CDR3 bases: TGCGCCAGCGGGGGAGGGTCCTACGAGCAGTACTTC.

The CDR3 DNA follows: TGTGCCAGCAGTGCCATGGGACAGAGAACGACAGATACGCAGTATTTT. This codes for CASSAMGQRTTDTQYF. The J gene is TRBJ2-3, the V gene TRBV6-1; 7 bases are shared with TRBD1. The V segment lost 4 bases and the J segment 3 bases; nucleotides outside the gene matches: 10. The CDR3 runs to 16 residues. The germline V gene has CDR1 MNHNS and CDR2 SASEGT.

V and J are TRBV15 and TRBJ1-2; 7 nucleotides align to TRBD1. After removal of 5 bases from V and 5 bases from J, the junction contained 8 bases not matched to a gene. The CDR3 loop spans 14 amino acids. CDR1 and CDR2 from the germline V gene are LNHNV and YYDKDF (reference sequence). CDR3 DNA sequence: TGTGCCACCAGCGGGCGGGACAGCCTTTATGGCTACACCTTC. It translates to CATSGRDSLYGYTF.

The chain recombines TRBV7-6 with TRBJ1-1; 11 bases fit TRBD1. CDR3 length: 16 amino acids. V gave up 4 bases and J gave up 4 bases; unmatched junction bases: 8. In germline, CDR1 is SGHVS, CDR2 FNYEAQ. This CDR3 is CASSYGTGGVGTEAFF. In DNA, the CDR3 is TGTGCCAGCAGCTACGGGACAGGGGGGGTGGGCACTGAAGCTTTCTTT.

The genes are TRBV11-3 and TRBJ1-2; TRBD1 aligns across 9 bases. CDR1 is SGHNT and CDR2 is YENEEA in the germline V gene. The junction had 12 bases not matched to a gene; V was cut back by 3 bases and J by 7 bases. The CDR3 is 16 amino acids. CDR3 DNA sequence: TGTGCCAGCAGCTTGGGGACAGGGCTTGGGATCGGTGGCTACACCTTC. Amino acids: CASSLGTGLGIGGYTF.

CDR3 residues: CASSVSSGASYEQYF. The CDR3 region has the DNA TGTGCCAGCAGCGTATCAAGCGGGGCCTCCTACGAGCAGTACTTC. The chain carries TRBV9 and TRBJ2-7; 7 nucleotides line up with TRBD2. The germline V gene has CDR1 SGDLS and CDR2 YYNGEE. With V trimmed by 1 base and J by 0 bases, 4 bases remained unmatched. The CDR3 length is 15 residues.

J is TRBJ2-5 and V is TRBV27, with D perhaps TRBD2 (6 bases). The CDR3 consists of 13 residues. Germline V gene lookup returns CDR1 MNHEY and CDR2 SMNVEV (reference sequence). The V end was cut by 2 bases, the J end by 5 bases, with 9 bases between. The CDR3 DNA follows: TGTGCCAGCAGTTTAGGTCGGGGGGAGACCCAGTACTTC. Its translation is CASSLGRGETQYF.

The chain employs TRBV9 and TRBJ2-1; 7 bases line up with TRBD1. V was pared by 3 bases and J by 0 bases, with 3 bases of the junction left unmatched. CDR1 SGDLS and CDR2 YYNGEE come from the germline V gene. The CDR3 is 15 residues long. This chain's CDR3 is CASSGRTGSYNEQFF. CDR3 DNA: TGTGCCAGCAGCGGACGGACAGGCTCCTACAATGAGCAGTTCTTC.